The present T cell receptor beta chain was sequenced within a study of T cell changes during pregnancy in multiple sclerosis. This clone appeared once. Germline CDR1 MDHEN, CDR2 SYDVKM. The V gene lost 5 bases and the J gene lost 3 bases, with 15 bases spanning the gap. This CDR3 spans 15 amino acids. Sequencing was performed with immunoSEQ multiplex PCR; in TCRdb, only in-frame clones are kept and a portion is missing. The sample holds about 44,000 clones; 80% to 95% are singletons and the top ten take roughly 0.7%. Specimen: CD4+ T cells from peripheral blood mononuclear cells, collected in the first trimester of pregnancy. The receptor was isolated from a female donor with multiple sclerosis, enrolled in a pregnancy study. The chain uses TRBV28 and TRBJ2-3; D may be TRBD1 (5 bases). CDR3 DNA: TGTGCCAGCAGTAGGGCAGGGTCTGAAACAGATACGCAGTATTTT. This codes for CASSRAGSETDTQYF. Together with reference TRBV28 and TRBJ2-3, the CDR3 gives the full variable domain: DVKVTQSSRYLVKRTGEKVFLECVQDMDHENMFWYRQDPGLGLRLIYFSYDVKMKEKGDIPEGYSVSREKKERFSLILESASTNQTSMYLCASSRAGSETDTQYFGPGTRLTVL.